This TCR beta chain was profiled in a study of shared clonotypes between healthy human individuals. Overall study context: CD4 naive cells filled three plates per donor, CD4 memory three, CD8 naive two and CD8 memory one. Study-wide points: Larger estimated richness was generally seen in naive subsets than in memory subsets. Measured sharing among donors was expected to vary with sequencing depth.

V lost 5 bases, J lost 8 bases, and 15 bases lay in between. The CDR3 length is 14 residues. The V gene's germline CDR1 is PRHDT and CDR2 FYEKMQ (reference sequence). The assay ran at deep level. Method: immunoSEQ multiplex PCR; TCRdb's copy keeps in-frame clones and lacks some. Counted here are about 2 million clones, about 95% occurring once; the ten biggest clones make up about 1.1%. It was CD45RO-negative cells, positively selected for CCR7, that made up naive CD8 cells, with terminally differentiated effector memory CD45RA+ cells excluded. About this clone itself: Its antigen is as yet unknown.

The TCR comes from a man between 18 and 35 years old in good health. Sequences were obtained from naive CD8+ T cells sorted from blood. The rearrangement links TRBV13 to TRBJ1-4; D gene unclear. This CDR3 is CASSGRKTAEKLFF. The CDR3 DNA is TGTGCCAGCAGCGGAAGAAAAACAGCCGAAAAACTGTTTTTT.